Reported below is one T cell receptor beta chain. Its antigen remains unknown. CDR3 length: 15 residues. With 0 bases removed from V and 2 bases from J, the gap between germline ends came to 8 bases. Germline-derived CDR1 and CDR2 are SGHRS and YFSETQ. The treatment was: roughly 18 received Ad26.COV2.S at low or high dose, single or two shots; about 5 received placebo; per-sample allocation not given. Day 63 after the first injection of vaccine or placebo was the sampling time. Sequencing used immunoSEQ multiplex PCR; TCRdb keeps in-frame clones, though not all of them. The table records 400,000 to 500,000 clones, about 88% of them present only once. The data belong to a study of Ad26.COV2.S vaccination and SARS-CoV-2 variants. Overall study: By the intramuscular route, Ad26.COV2.S was given once, or twice 56 days apart.

General study results and limits: Vaccine recipients surpassed placebo recipients in spike-specific TCR breadth.

The source is a person between 18 and 59 years old who received the Ad26.COV2.S COVID-19 vaccine or a placebo. The chain couples TRBV5-1 to TRBJ2-2; D gene unclear. Material: peripheral blood, obtained in a trial of Ad26.COV2.S vaccine versus placebo. This CDR3 is CASSLVSQNTGELFF. The CDR3 DNA reads as TGCGCCAGCAGCTTGGTCTCTCAAAACACCGGGGAGCTGTTTTTT. Together with reference TRBV5-1 and TRBJ2-2, the CDR3 gives the full variable domain: KAGVTQTPRYLIKTRGQQVTLSCSPISGHRSVSWYQQTPGQGLQFLFEYFSETQRNKGNFPGRFSGRQFSNSRSEMNVSTLELGDSALYLCASSLVSQNTGELFFGEGSRLTVL.